This T cell receptor beta chain is from a study of OX40 agonist ivuxolimab in advanced cancers. Study overall: Allowance was made for prior anti-PD-1, anti-PD-L1 or anti-CTLA-4 therapy, and about 37% had some.

The assay was immunoSEQ multiplex PCR, and TCRdb's table has in-frame clones only and misses some. In the table there are tens of thousands of clones, about 93% of which are singletons. Concerning this clone itself: What it recognizes is unknown.

Overall study findings and caveats: Clonal expansion was among the lowest in partial responders at 0.1-3.0 mg/kg, especially CD8+. Fewer expanded clones were found on average in CD4+ than in CD8+ T cells.

The sequence came from an adult with an advanced solid tumor such as melanoma, head and neck, liver or kidney cancer. The input for sequencing was CD4+ or CD8+ T cells sorted from blood, taken in a trial of the OX40 agonist ivuxolimab.

Written as DNA, the CDR3 is TGTGCCAGCAGCTTGACAGGTAATAGCAATCAGCCCCAGCATTTT. Translated: CASSLTGNSNQPQHF. The chain joins TRBV6-6 to TRBJ1-5; a weak D match, TRBD1 (6 bases). This CDR3 is built from 15 residues. Germline V lookup: CDR1 MNHNY, CDR2 SVGAGI (reference sequence). V was pared by 6 bases and J by 0 bases, with 12 bases between.